This record looks at one T cell receptor beta chain sequence and its context. This sample is part of a study of PD-L1 blockade in urothelial cancer. Overall study context: The patients' atezolizumab therapy, 1,200 mg intravenously every 3 weeks, started in the mid-2010s.

CDR3 size: 14 residues. Germline V gene sequence: CDR1 MNHNS, CDR2 SASEGT. In each PCR, synthetic TCR analog templates were spiked in. Clones were read by immunoSEQ multiplex PCR, and TCRdb kept only the in-frame ones, dropping some. The table lists about 47,000 clones, 82% of them singletons. Time point denoted: pretreatment peripheral blood. Patients were diagnosed with urothelial carcinoma, either locally advanced or metastatic. This specimen was PBMCs, taken around atezolizumab (anti-PD-L1) treatment. The clonotype originates from a man aged 50-60 years with urothelial cancer. The chain couples TRBV6-1 to TRBJ2-1; TRBD2 aligns across 8 bases. The CDR3 bases are TGTGCGACCAGCAATCCGGGGGGGGCCCGAGAGCAGTTCTTC. This codes for CATSNPGGAREQFF.